This passage covers 21 T cell receptor beta chains from one sample sequenced in a study of siplizumab effects on memory and regulatory T cells. The assay was immunoSEQ multiplex PCR, and TCRdb's table has in-frame clones only and misses some. Counted here are some 73,000 clones, 93% occurring once; the ten biggest clones make up about 4.5%. The specimen was CD8+ T cells sorted from blood. These TCRs come from a human donor in good health.

The chain is built from TRBV28 and TRBJ2-1; D may be TRBD2 (7 bases). CDR1 is MDHEN and CDR2 is SYDVKM in the germline V gene. Deletions cut 1 base from V and 6 bases from J, with 22 bases between. CDR3 size: 18 residues. This CDR3 reads CASSLFMRLAEGGNEQFF. The CDR3 DNA reads as TGTGCCAGCAGTTTATTCATGAGGCTAGCGGAGGGGGGCAATGAGCAGTTCTTC.

This sequence joins TRBV7-9 and TRBJ2-1; D is ambiguous. Trimming shortened V by 5 bases and J by 6 bases, and 11 bases separated the two germline ends. The CDR3 has 13 amino acids. The germline V gene has CDR1 SEHNR and CDR2 FQNEAQ (reference sequence). Written as DNA, the CDR3 is TGTGCCAGCAGCCCCCTATACCGCAATGAGCAGTTCTTC. Translated: CASSPLYRNEQFF.

The chain carries TRBV4-1 and TRBJ2-7; TRBD2 aligns across 15 bases. Trimming took 0 bases from V and 1 from J; bases not matched to a gene: 4. The CDR3 runs to 18 residues. CDR1 MGHRA and CDR2 YSYEKL come from the germline V gene. The CDR3, as DNA: TGCGCCAGCAGCCAAGATGTTGGGACTAGCGGGGGGTCCTACGAGCAGTACTTC. As protein: CASSQDVGTSGGSYEQYF.

The V call is TRBV9, the J call TRBJ2-5; 12 bases match TRBD2. The CDR3 contains 15 residues. Looked up from germline, CDR1 is SGDLS and CDR2 is YYNGEE. Unmatched junction bases numbered 5, after V lost 3 bases and J lost 5 bases. CDR3: CASSGTSGTGETQYF. The CDR3 DNA sequence: TGTGCCAGCAGCGGGACTAGCGGGACGGGGGAGACCCAGTACTTC.

The rearrangement links TRBV2 to TRBJ2-2; weak D call: TRBD2 (5 bases). The germline V and J ends were trimmed by 7 bases and 3 bases, with 9 bases remaining between them. This CDR3 has 13 residues. Germline loops: CDR1 SNHLY, CDR2 FYNNEI. CDR3 nucleotide sequence: TGTGCCAGCAAAATGGAGGACACCGGGGAGCTGTTTTTT. It encodes CASKMEDTGELFF.

The chain uses TRBV4-1 and TRBJ2-3, with 9 bases fitting TRBD2. The V segment lost 8 bases and the J segment 6 bases; nucleotides outside the gene matches: 0. From germline, CDR1 is MGHRA and CDR2 YSYEKL. This CDR3 is built from 11 residues. DNA of the CDR3: TGCGCCAGCGCGGGGGGGGATACGCAGTATTTT. Encoded protein: CASAGGDTQYF.

This clone was seen only once. The CDR3 spells CASGTEPQHF. The CDR3 nucleotides read TGTGCCAGCGGTACGGAGCCCCAGCATTTT. The J gene is TRBJ1-5, the V gene TRBV6-6; D remains unclear. Germline V gene data show CDR1 as MNHNY and CDR2 as SVGAGI (reference sequence). The CDR3 extends over 10 amino acids. V was trimmed by 8 bases and J by 8 bases, leaving 7 bases between them.

V is TRBV5-4 and J is TRBJ1-2; D gene unclear. Germline-derived CDR1 and CDR2 are SGHNT and YYREEE (reference sequence). V dropped 4 bases and J dropped 3 bases, with 10 bases sitting between them. CDR3 length: 13 residues. CDR3 residues: CASSGTRDYGYTF. DNA for the CDR3: TGTGCCAGCAGCGGAACCCGGGACTATGGCTACACCTTC.

This chain uses TRBV6-4 with TRBJ1-6; D might be TRBD1 (5 bases). The germline V and J ends were trimmed by 0 bases and 8 bases, with 11 bases remaining between them. This CDR3 is 15 amino acids long. Germline CDR1 is MRHNA and CDR2 is SNTAGT. The CDR3 DNA sequence: TGTGCCAGCAGTGACTCGACCAGGGACCATTCACCCCTCCACTTT. This codes for CASSDSTRDHSPLHF.

This chain connects TRBV30 to TRBJ2-7, with 9 bases matching TRBD2. The CDR3 has 13 residues. Unmatched junction bases numbered 4, after V lost 1 base and J lost 6 bases. CDR1 and CDR2 from the germline V gene are GTSNPN and SVGIG (reference sequence). In nucleotides, the CDR3 is TGTGCCTGGAGTGCTGGACTAGCGCGCGAGCAGTACTTC. Translating it yields CAWSAGLAREQYF.

This clone was observed a single time. This chain links TRBV9 with TRBJ2-7, with D tentatively TRBD1 (5 bases). Between the trimmed V and J ends, which lost 0 bases and 2 bases, there was a span of 15 bases. Germline V gives CDR1 SGDLS, CDR2 YYNGEE. The length of the CDR3 is 16 residues. The CDR3 nucleotides read TGTGCCAGCAGCGTAGCCGGTAGTGGGGCCCCCTACGAGCAGTACTTC. Amino acids: CASSVAGSGAPYEQYF. The full variable domain, completed using reference TRBV9 and TRBJ2-7, is DSGVTQTPKHLITATGQRVTLRCSPRSGDLSVYWYQQSLDQGLQFLIQYYNGEERAKGNILERFSAQQFPDLHSELNLSSLELGDSALYFCASSVAGSGAPYEQYFGPGTRLTVT.

The V gene is TRBV18, the J gene TRBJ1-1; D not resolved. CDR1 and CDR2 from the germline V gene are KGHSH and LQKENI. The CDR3 runs 13 residues. V was clipped by 2 bases and J by 3 bases, with 7 bases between them. As DNA, the CDR3 is TGTGCCAGCTCACCAGGGTTGGACACTGAAGCTTTCTTT. Translating it yields CASSPGLDTEAFF.

The chain uses TRBV7-9 and TRBJ2-7, with unresolved D. The CDR3 is 14 residues long. V was cut by 5 bases and J by 3 bases, with 14 bases left in between. The germline gives CDR1 SEHNR, CDR2 FQNEAQ (reference sequence). The CDR3 protein is CASSRVTTGYEQYF. DNA of the CDR3: TGTGCCAGCAGCCGGGTCACGACCGGCTACGAGCAGTACTTC.

This clone was counted a single time. This chain's CDR3 is CASSQEPVLAGTQETQYF. The CDR3 bases are TGCGCCAGCAGCCAAGAACCCGTCCTAGCGGGGACCCAAGAGACCCAGTACTTC. The chain combines TRBV4-1 with TRBJ2-5, with TRBD2 matching over 9 bases. Germline assignment: CDR1 MGHRA and CDR2 YSYEKL. V lost 0 bases and J lost 1; bases outside the gene matches: 9. The CDR3 runs to 18 residues.

In its sample, this clone was seen once. This chain uses TRBV28 with TRBJ2-3; D might be TRBD1 or TRBD2, each matching 6 bases. The germline V gene has CDR1 MDHEN and CDR2 SYDVKM. CDR3 size: 14 residues. The V end was cut by 3 bases, the J end by 4 bases, with 11 bases between. The CDR3 bases are TGTGCCAGCAGTTTCGGGGGCCAGGCAGATACGCAGTATTTT. This sequence encodes CASSFGGQADTQYF.

The rearrangement uses TRBV9 and TRBJ2-3; D possibly corresponds to TRBD2 (6 bases). The CDR3 is 15 amino acids. V was trimmed by 4 bases and J by 2 bases, leaving 14 bases between them. Germline CDR1 is SGDLS and CDR2 is YYNGEE. The CDR3 sequence: CASSSGGPPTDTQYF. DNA for the CDR3: TGTGCCAGCAGCTCCGGGGGACCTCCCACAGATACGCAGTATTTT.

Here the CDR3 reads CASSLGQGAYNEQFF. The CDR3 bases are TGCGCCAGCAGCCTCGGACAGGGGGCCTACAATGAGCAGTTCTTC. The chain carries TRBV4-3 and TRBJ2-1; 10 bases map to TRBD1. V lost 4 bases, J lost 2 bases, and 2 bases stayed unmatched. This CDR3 spans 15 amino acids. Germline CDR1 and CDR2: LGHNA and YSLEER.

This sequence joins TRBV30 and TRBJ1-5; 7 nucleotides align to TRBD1. J lost 3 bases, V lost 3 bases, and 5 bases had no gene match. This CDR3 is 14 amino acids long. Per germline, CDR1 GTSNPN and CDR2 SVGIG (reference sequence). CDR3 bases: TGTGCCTGGAGCGCAGGGGGGTTCAATCAGCCCCAGCATTTT. As protein: CAWSAGGFNQPQHF.

CDR3: CAISESGDGYTF. DNA for the CDR3: TGTGCCATCAGTGAGTCAGGTGATGGCTACACCTTC. This rearrangement joins TRBV10-3 to TRBJ1-2; D is unresolved. CDR1 ENHRY and CDR2 SYGVKD come from the germline V gene. Trimming cost V 0 bases and J 6 bases, with 5 bases left between them. The CDR3 extends over 12 amino acids.

This clone appeared a single time. This chain connects TRBV4-1 to TRBJ2-7; TRBD2 matches at 9 bases. V lost 1 base and J lost 2; bases outside the gene matches: 6. The CDR3 runs 16 residues. Per the germline V gene, CDR1 is MGHRA and CDR2 is YSYEKL. The CDR3 bases are TGCGCCAGCAGCCAAGCGGTTGCGGGGGGGGCCTACGAGCAGTACTTC. Amino acids: CASSQAVAGGAYEQYF.

This clone was seen just once. This chain uses TRBV29-1 with TRBJ2-6; D is unresolved. Germline values: CDR1 SQVTM, CDR2 ANQGSEA. The CDR3 contains 13 residues. Trimming removed 3 bases at V and 7 bases at J, with 10 bases between. The CDR3 DNA reads as TGCAGCGTTGAGTGGCGAGGTGCCAACGTCCTGACTTTC. This gives the protein CSVEWRGANVLTF.